The clone carrying this T cell receptor beta chain was seen just once. Its antigen is undetermined. The V gene's germline CDR1 is SGHTS and CDR2 YDEGEE. V was pared by 4 bases and J by 5 bases, with 11 bases of the junction left unmatched. This CDR3 is built from 16 residues. The sample originates from a study of shared clonotypes between healthy human individuals. The study, taken as a whole, reports: Richness estimates generally favored naive over memory subsets.

An even split of each subset's genomic DNA across several immunoSEQ plates was performed. TCRdb's table, derived via immunoSEQ multiplex PCR, lists solely in-frame clones and lacks some. Found here are nearly 1 million clones, 70% to 85% of them singletons; the top ten hold about 1.5%. The gene calls are TRBV5-8 and TRBJ1-1; TRBD1 matches at 10 bases. The material sequenced was memory CD4+ T cells sorted from blood. Subset given: CD45RA-negative fraction. The receptor was derived from a man in his late teens or twenties in good health. The CDR3 spells CASSVRTGGKGTEAFF. Written as DNA, the CDR3 is TGTGCCAGCAGCGTCCGGACAGGGGGTAAAGGGACTGAAGCTTTCTTT.